Presented here are 27 T cell receptor beta chains from one specimen sequenced in a study of CD8+CD57+ T cells in acquired aplastic anemia. TCR beta VDJ and CDR3 profiles were obtained from a genomic DNA template. TCRdb itself ran the reads through MiXCR, one entry per CDR3 protein. The data contain 400,000 to 500,000 distinct CDR3 sequences, about two thirds of them seen just once; the ten biggest clones take up 4%. Sequenced: sorted CD4+, CD8+, or CD8+CD57+ T cells (not recorded which) from PBMCs. The receptor set was obtained from a human donor in good health, serving as a control.

In regard to this clonotype: Given the absence of the conserved phenylalanine or tryptophan at the CDR3 end, a read error is likely. This chain joins TRBV7-9 and TRBJ1-6, with 7 bases fitting TRBD1. Germline values: CDR1 SEHNR, CDR2 FQNEAQ (reference sequence). The CDR3 covers 15 residues. The CDR3 region has the DNA TGCGCCAGCAGCCAGGACAGGCTTAGTAGTTCACCCCTCCACTCT. Translation gives CASSQDRLSSSPLHS.

The rearrangement uses TRBV5-1 and TRBJ2-1; 9 bases align to TRBD2. The CDR3 loop spans 16 amino acids. The V and J ends lost 2 bases and 12 bases, in that order; junction bases with no gene match: 15. CDR1 and CDR2 from the germline V gene are SGHRS and YFSETQ. The CDR3 sequence is CASSFELAGGTGTQFF. The CDR3 nucleotides read TGCGCCAGCAGCTTCGAACTAGCGGGCGGGACGGGTACGCAGTTCTTC.

The sample holds a few counts of this clonotype. The CDR3 region has the DNA TGTGCCACCAGTGAAGGCAGGGATGAGACCCAGTACTTC. Translating it yields CATSEGRDETQYF. The rearrangement links TRBV24-1 to TRBJ2-5; weak D call: TRBD1 (5 bases). In germline, CDR1 is KGHDR, CDR2 SFDVKD. Trimming removed 4 bases at V and 5 bases at J, with 10 bases between. The length of the CDR3 is 13 residues.

The CDR3 coding sequence is TGTGCCAGCAGCCACATTGGTGTCTATGGCTACACCTTC. This gives the protein CASSHIGVYGYTF. The genes are TRBV12-3 or TRBV12-4 and TRBJ1-2; D unresolved. The CDR3 is 13 residues long. V was shortened by 6 bases and J by 4 bases, with 12 bases between the two germline ends.

This chain joins TRBV20-1 and TRBJ1-1, with a possible D match to TRBD1 (6 bases). This CDR3 has 15 residues. From germline, CDR1 is DFQATT and CDR2 SNEGSKA (reference sequence). Trimming pared 1 base from V and 4 bases from J, leaving 16 bases between. As DNA, the CDR3 is TGCAGTGCTAGAGCGACAAGGGGGACGGGCACTGAAGCTTTCTTT. Translating gives CSARATRGTGTEAFF.

The chain uses TRBV7-3 and TRBJ2-1; TRBD1 agrees at 9 bases. The CDR3 is made up of 17 amino acids. With 0 bases clipped from V and 6 bases from J, the junction kept 9 bases outside the gene matches. Per the germline V gene, CDR1 is SGHTA and CDR2 is FQGTGA. CDR3 loop: CASSLTGGTGRFNEQFF. Written as DNA, the CDR3 is TGTGCCAGCAGCTTAACAGGCGGGACAGGGCGATTCAATGAGCAGTTCTTC.

This clonotype has just a few counts. The chain has TRBV29-1 and TRBJ2-1, with D possibly matching TRBD2 (5 bases). CDR1 and CDR2 from the germline V gene are SQVTM and ANQGSEA. CDR3 length equals 15 residues. V was shortened by 6 bases and J by 11 bases, with 26 bases between the two germline ends. In DNA form, the CDR3 reads TGCAGCGTAGCTTATGAGGGATCTGTCTTTGGTAAGCAGTTCTTC. Its translation is CSVAYEGSVFGKQFF.

V and J are TRBV7-9 and TRBJ1-5; 9 bases agree with TRBD1. The CDR3 is 14 residues long. CDR1 and CDR2 (germline): SEHNR, FQNEAQ (reference sequence). The J segment lost 5 bases and the V segment lost 7 bases, leaving 6 bases of the junction unmatched. The CDR3 DNA is TGTGCCAGCAATCCACAGGGGGCAGATCAGCCCCAGCATTTT. Translation: CASNPQGADQPQHF.

The genes are TRBV7-8 and TRBJ2-3; a possible D gene is TRBD1 (6 bases). Trimming cost V 5 bases and J 3 bases, with 15 bases left between them. Germline CDR1 SGHVS, CDR2 FQNEAQ. The CDR3 sequence is 15 residues long. CDR3 protein: CASSARQVLTDTQYF. The CDR3 DNA follows: TGTGCCAGCAGCGCGCGACAGGTTCTGACAGATACGCAGTATTTT.

The chain has TRBV20-1 and TRBJ2-7; D may match TRBD1 or TRBD2 (5 bases each). CDR3 length: 14 residues. Germline V gene lookup returns CDR1 DFQATT and CDR2 SNEGSKA (reference sequence). V was shortened by 3 bases and J by 6 bases, with 18 bases between the two germline ends. The DNA for the CDR3 is TGCAGTGCTAGTCCACATGGGGGATTCCCCGAGCAGTACTTC. Protein sequence: CSASPHGGFPEQYF.

With respect to this clonotype: Relative to the germline gene, one junction end is altered; a read error may explain this. The rearrangement uses TRBV7-9 and TRBJ1-5, with D perhaps matching TRBD1 (6 bases). CDR1 and CDR2 (germline): SEHNR, FQNEAQ (reference sequence). The CDR3 sequence is 14 residues long. CDR3 in DNA: TGTGCCAGCAGCTTACCGCGCGGGGGCTCGCGCCAGACTTTT. This translates into CASSLPRGGSRQTF. Variable domain in full (rest from reference TRBV7-9 and TRBJ1-5): DTGVSQNPRHKITKRGQNVTFRCDPISEHNRLYWYRQTLGQGPEFLTYFQNEAQLEKSRLLSDRFSAERPKGSFSTLEIQRTEQGDSAMYLCASSLPRGGSRQTFGDGTRLSIL.

The gene calls are TRBV29-1 and TRBJ1-1; D remains unclear. Per the germline V gene, CDR1 is SQVTM and CDR2 is ANQGSEA. The CDR3 length is 14 residues. Trimming removed 5 bases at V and 1 base at J, with 14 bases between. Here the CDR3 DNA reads TGCAGCGTTCACGGGCGGACCTCGAACACTGAAGCTTTCTTT. This translates into CSVHGRTSNTEAFF. The variable domain in full, with the rest retrieved from reference TRBV29-1 and TRBJ1-1, is SAVISQKPSRDICQRGTSLTIQCQVDSQVTMMFWYRQQPGQSLTLIATANQGSEATYESGFVIDKFPISRPNLTFSTLTVSNMSPEDSSIYLCSVHGRTSNTEAFFGQGTRLTVV.

The V gene is TRBV5-1, the J gene TRBJ2-1; D may correspond to TRBD1 or TRBD2 (5 bases each). Trimming shortened V by 5 bases and J by 2 bases, and 17 bases separated the two germline ends. The CDR3 contains 16 residues. CDR1 is SGHRS, CDR2 YFSETQ, per germline. CDR3 sequence reads: CASRRDGSPTYNEQFF. The CDR3 region has the DNA TGCGCCAGCAGACGGGACGGATCTCCTACCTACAATGAGCAGTTCTTC.

This rearrangement joins TRBV5-8 to TRBJ1-5; D is perhaps TRBD1 (5 bases). Per germline, CDR1 SGHTS and CDR2 YDEGEE. This CDR3 contains 14 residues. Trimming removed 2 bases from V and 9 bases from J, with 15 bases in between. The CDR3 DNA is TGTGCCAGCAGCTTCTCGTTAGGGCAGGGGCCCCAGCATTTT. Residues: CASSFSLGQGPQHF.

As concerns this clonotype: Lacking the conserved final phenylalanine or tryptophan, this CDR3 likely reflects a read error. Because the CDR3's place on the DNA is in doubt, the DNA is left out and the CDR3 is given as listed by TCRdb. The CDR3: CASSLAGGSYGYT. The chain couples TRBV12-3 or TRBV12-4 to TRBJ1-6. The CDR3 has 13 residues if both end residues are counted.

This clonotype was recorded only once. It is likely a read error, because the conserved phenylalanine at the end of the CDR3 is missing. No DNA is shown, since the ends of the CDR3 on it are uncertain; the CDR3 is the one TCRdb lists. The chain uses TRBV24-1 and TRBJ2-5. Germline V gene lookup returns CDR1 KGHDR and CDR2 SFDVKD. The CDR3 sequence runs 15 residues, both termini included. CDR3 loop: CATSESTAYKRPSKI.

V usage is TRBV5-1 and J usage is TRBJ2-3; 8 positions match TRBD2. J was trimmed by 5 bases and V by 4 bases; bases with no gene match: 12. The CDR3 sequence is 16 residues long. The V gene's germline CDR1 is SGHRS and CDR2 YFSETQ. The CDR3 is CASSAHSGIIGDTQYF. CDR3 coding DNA: TGCGCCAGCAGCGCCCATAGCGGGATCATCGGAGATACGCAGTATTTT.

J is TRBJ1-4 and V is TRBV9; D is unclear. The germline V and J ends were trimmed by 4 bases and 7 bases, with 17 bases remaining between them. CDR1 and CDR2 (germline): SGDLS, YYNGEE. The CDR3 has 15 amino acids. The CDR3 DNA follows: TGTGCCAGCAGCAGAGGTCTTCAAAGTGCTGAAAAACTGTTTTTT. Translating it yields CASSRGLQSAEKLFF.

The chain combines TRBV20-1 with TRBJ1-5, with TRBD1 as a possible D gene (5 bases). The germline gives CDR1 DFQATT, CDR2 SNEGSKA (reference sequence). This CDR3 is 12 amino acids long. The CDR3 sequence: CSAGHRHHSQHF. CDR3 nucleotide sequence: TGCAGCGCTGGACACCGGCACCACTCCCAGCATTTT.

The chain is built from TRBV20-1 and TRBJ2-6; tentative D call: TRBD1 (5 bases). Looked up from germline, CDR1 is DFQATT and CDR2 is SNEGSKA (reference sequence). The CDR3 totals 13 residues. Trimming took off 6 bases at V and 2 bases at J, with 8 bases between the two ends. The CDR3 DNA sequence: TGCAGTGCCCTCAGGGCTGGGGCCAACGTCCTGACTTTC. This gives the protein CSALRAGANVLTF.

In its sample, this clonotype was seen many times. This sequence joins TRBV7-3 and TRBJ2-1, with TRBD2 matching over 9 bases. Germline lookup yields CDR1 SGHTA and CDR2 FQGTGA. V lost 2 bases and J lost 4; bases outside the gene matches: 3. The CDR3 is 15 amino acids. The CDR3 DNA reads as TGTGCCAGCAGCTTAGGAGCGGGGGGTTACAATGAGCAGTTCTTC. Protein sequence: CASSLGAGGYNEQFF.

This clonotype is a singleton in its sample. The CDR3: CASSNSAVGELFF. The CDR3 coding sequence is TGTGCCAGCAGCAACAGTGCGGTCGGGGAGCTGTTTTTT. This rearrangement joins TRBV12-3 or TRBV12-4 to TRBJ2-2; D is unresolved. This CDR3 region has 13 residues. V lost 6 bases and J 7 bases, leaving 12 bases between the germline ends.

V usage is TRBV9 and J usage is TRBJ2-5; possibly TRBD2 for D (5 bases). Trimming stripped 4 bases from V and 13 bases from J, with 26 bases between. The germline CDR1 and CDR2 sequences are SGDLS and YYNGEE. The CDR3 has 15 residues. The CDR3 DNA sequence: TGTGCCAGCAGCCCCGACGGGAACTATGGCTACACCTTGTACTTC. Protein sequence: CASSPDGNYGYTLYF.

Details on this clonotype: One junction end disagrees with the germline gene, perhaps due to a read error. The gene calls are TRBV9 and TRBJ2-1, with D possibly being TRBD1 or TRBD2 (5 bases each). CDR1 SGDLS and CDR2 YYNGEE come from the germline V gene. This CDR3 comprises 14 residues. The CDR3 loop is CASSLGTGDLALVF. CDR3 DNA: TGTGCCAGCAGCCTAGGAACCGGGGACCTAGCCTTGGTCTTC.

The chain is built from TRBV7-2 and TRBJ2-7; 13 bases match TRBD2. CDR3 length: 19 residues. CDR1 is SGHTA, CDR2 FQGNSA, per germline. The J segment lost 2 bases and the V segment lost 5 bases, leaving 15 bases of the junction unmatched. The CDR3 protein is CASSARLAGGGTTTYEQYF. The CDR3 coding sequence is TGTGCCAGCAGCGCGAGACTAGCGGGGGGTGGAACCACAACCTACGAGCAGTACTTC.

A remark on this clonotype: No conserved phenylalanine or tryptophan is present at the end of the CDR3, so a read error is the likely explanation. No DNA is shown, since the ends of the CDR3 on it are uncertain; the CDR3 is the one TCRdb lists. This rearrangement joins TRBV7-9 to TRBJ1-1; the tabulated D call, TRBD1, remains unverified against the DNA. Both ends counted, the CDR3 spans 13 residues. The germline V gene encodes CDR1 SEHNR and CDR2 FQNEAQ (reference sequence). CDR3 protein: CASSLDGGRSPLH.

This clonotype was observed once. Just one base apart from a much larger clone, this may be a read error. This chain uses TRBV12-3 or TRBV12-4 with TRBJ1-1, with 8 positions matching TRBD1. The CDR3 is 13 residues long. CDR3 in DNA: TGTGCCAGCGACGACAGGGGAAACACTGAAGCTTCCTTT. Translated, it gives CASDDRGNTEASF.